Listed here are 26 T cell receptor beta chains from one sample, sequenced in a study of lymphopenia after photon versus proton radiotherapy. Libraries were prepared by immunoSEQ multiplex PCR; TCRdb keeps only in-frame clonotypes and omits some of them. The table shows some 42,000 clones, with around 86% occurring only once. The starting material was peripheral blood, obtained from a patient treated with proton-based radiotherapy. The receptors were sampled from a woman aged 70-85 years with pancreatic cancer.

CDR3 nucleotide sequence: TGTGCCAGCAGTTTAAGCAGGGCCTATGGCTACACCTTC. Protein product: CASSLSRAYGYTF. The chain is built from TRBV28 and TRBJ1-2, with D maybe TRBD1 (5 bases). Germline CDR1 reads MDHEN; CDR2 reads SYDVKM. Trimming took 2 bases from V and 4 from J, leaving 8 bases between them. This CDR3 spans 13 amino acids.

The chain combines TRBV30 with TRBJ2-7; 10 nucleotides agree with TRBD2. The CDR3 sequence is 17 residues long. The V segment lost 1 base and the J segment 4 bases; nucleotides outside the gene matches: 13. Germline V lookup: CDR1 GTSNPN, CDR2 SVGIG (reference sequence). CDR3 nucleotides: TGTGCCTGGAGTGCATTGGGGGGAGCTAGCGGGAGTTACGAGCAGTACTTC. Translation gives CAWSALGGASGSYEQYF.

The V and J genes are TRBV7-6 and TRBJ2-5, with D possibly matching TRBD2 (6 bases). CDR3 length equals 13 residues. Germline V CDR1 and CDR2: SGHVS, FNYEAQ. V was pared by 3 bases and J by 4 bases, with 9 bases between. CDR3 loop: CASSLRGAETQYF. The CDR3 coding sequence is TGTGCCAGCAGCTTGCGGGGCGCAGAGACCCAGTACTTC.

The genes are TRBV5-1 and TRBJ2-5; 8 bases fit TRBD2. With 0 bases clipped from V and 5 bases from J, the junction kept 6 bases outside the gene matches. Germline assignment: CDR1 SGHRS and CDR2 YFSETQ. This CDR3 has 15 residues. CDR3 amino acids: CASSLEGTSDETQYF. In nucleotides, the CDR3 is TGCGCCAGCAGCTTGGAAGGGACTAGTGACGAGACCCAGTACTTC.

Notes on this clone: Relative to the germline gene, one junction end is altered; a read error may explain this. This chain links TRBV28 with TRBJ2-1, with 7 bases aligning to TRBD2. Per the germline V gene, CDR1 is MDHEN and CDR2 is SYDVKM. This CDR3 region has 13 residues. CDR3 in amino acids: CASTRGRLAFPVF. The CDR3 coding sequence is TGTGCCAGCACCCGCGGAAGACTAGCCTTCCCAGTCTTC.

CDR3 sequence reads: CASSGGQGLWPQHF. The CDR3 DNA reads TGTGCCAGTAGTGGGGGACAGGGGTTATGGCCCCAGCATTTT. The J gene is TRBJ1-5, the V gene TRBV19; 10 bases match TRBD1. Germline CDR1 and CDR2: LNHDA and SQIVND (reference sequence). CDR3 length: 14 residues. Germline trimming cut 5 bases from V and 9 bases from J; bases unmatched to any gene: 7.

The chain carries TRBV28 and TRBJ1-2; D remains unclear. This CDR3 contains 12 residues. Germline V lookup: CDR1 MDHEN, CDR2 SYDVKM. Trimming cost V 4 bases and J 4 bases, with 7 bases left between them. CDR3 bases: TGTGCCAGCAGTTCACGGACCTATGGCTACACCTTC. Amino acid sequence: CASSSRTYGYTF.

The J gene is TRBJ1-3, the V gene TRBV10-3; 8 nucleotides agree with TRBD1. V shed 8 bases, J shed 0 bases, and the junction held 15 bases outside the gene matches. From germline, CDR1 is ENHRY and CDR2 SYGVKD. There are 18 residues in the CDR3. CDR3 residues: CAISALGQGAISGNTIYF. In nucleotides, the CDR3 is TGTGCCATCTCGGCCCTAGGGCAGGGGGCGATCTCTGGAAACACCATATATTTT.

The V call is TRBV4-3, the J call TRBJ2-3, with no clear D. Germline CDR1 LGHNA, CDR2 YSLEER. The CDR3 is 13 amino acids. Trimming pared 0 bases from V and 6 bases from J, leaving 7 bases between. CDR3 nucleotide sequence: TGCGCCAGCAGCCAAGATCACGCGGATACGCAGTATTTT. This translates into CASSQDHADTQYF.

This clone occurred once. The rearrangement uses TRBV14 and TRBJ1-6; perhaps TRBD1 as D (5 bases). The CDR3 consists of 14 residues. With 4 bases removed from V and 10 bases from J, the gap between germline ends came to 14 bases. CDR1 is SGHDN and CDR2 is FVKESK in the germline V gene. CDR3 in DNA: TGTGCCAGCAGCCGAGGACAAGAATACTCACCCCTCCACTTT. It yields the protein CASSRGQEYSPLHF.

This chain connects TRBV9 to TRBJ2-7; TRBD1 or TRBD2 may be the D gene (6 bases each). The CDR3 is made up of 16 amino acids. The V end lost 4 bases, the J end lost 4 bases, and 21 bases lay between the germline ends. Germline values: CDR1 SGDLS, CDR2 YYNGEE. CDR3 amino acids: CASSTNREALGYEQYF. CDR3 bases: TGTGCCAGCAGCACAAACAGGGAGGCGCTCGGGTACGAGCAGTACTTC.

This clone occurred a few times. The CDR3 loop reads CASSLSFGRATF. The DNA for the CDR3 is TGTGCCAGCAGCCTGTCTTTTGGTAGGGCCACCTTC. This rearrangement joins TRBV5-8 to TRBJ1-2; D gene unclear. From germline, CDR1 is SGHTS and CDR2 YDEGEE. V gave up 4 bases and J gave up 13 bases, with 17 bases separating them. The CDR3 has 12 amino acids.

J is TRBJ1-1 and V is TRBV25-1, with no clear D. The germline CDR1 and CDR2 sequences are MGHDK and SYGVNS. V was trimmed by 5 bases and J by 2 bases, leaving 12 bases between them. This CDR3 region has 14 residues. The CDR3 bases are TGTGCCAGCAGTTTCTCTCGGGTTAACACTGAAGCTTTCTTT. Residues: CASSFSRVNTEAFF.

The chain links TRBV7-6 to TRBJ1-4; maybe TRBD1 (5 bases). This CDR3 is 14 amino acids long. With 3 bases removed from V and 4 bases from J, the gap between germline ends came to 9 bases. Germline V gene lookup returns CDR1 SGHVS and CDR2 FNYEAQ. The CDR3 is CASSLGQSNEKLFF. The CDR3 bases are TGTGCCAGCAGCTTGGGGCAGAGTAATGAAAAACTGTTTTTT.

The gene calls are TRBV27 and TRBJ2-3, with 9 bases identical to TRBD2. Germline CDR1 and CDR2: MNHEY and SMNVEV (reference sequence). The CDR3 extends over 15 amino acids. The V gene end was trimmed by 3 bases and the J gene end by 5 bases; junction bases not matched to a gene: 6. The CDR3 spells CASSFSGLARDTQYF. In DNA form, the CDR3 reads TGTGCCAGCAGTTTCTCGGGACTAGCAAGAGATACGCAGTATTTT.

The chain joins TRBV5-1 to TRBJ2-1, with TRBD1 matching over 10 bases. Germline CDR1 and CDR2: SGHRS and YFSETQ. There are 15 residues in the CDR3. With 0 bases clipped from V and 4 bases from J, the junction kept 1 base outside the gene matches. CDR3: CASSLEGQGYNEQFF. CDR3 coding DNA: TGCGCCAGCAGCTTGGAGGGACAGGGGTACAATGAGCAGTTCTTC. The variable domain in full, completed from reference TRBV5-1 and TRBJ2-1, reads KAGVTQTPRYLIKTRGQQVTLSCSPISGHRSVSWYQQTPGQGLQFLFEYFSETQRNKGNFPGRFSGRQFSNSRSEMNVSTLELGDSALYLCASSLEGQGYNEQFFGPGTRLTVL.

This sequence joins TRBV7-3 and TRBJ2-1; 11 bases align to TRBD2. CDR3 size: 15 residues. Germline V lookup: CDR1 SGHTA, CDR2 FQGTGA. V trimming: 2 bases; J trimming: 8 bases; junction bases outside the gene matches: 5. The CDR3 nucleotides are TGTGCCAGCAGCTTACTAGCGGGAGGATCGGATGAGCAGTTCTTC. This encodes CASSLLAGGSDEQFF. Looking up the rest from reference TRBV7-3 and TRBJ2-1 gives the full variable domain: GAGVSQTPSNKVTEKGKYVELRCDPISGHTALYWYRQSLGQGPEFLIYFQGTGAADDSGLPNDRFFAVRPEGSVSTLKIQRTERGDSAVYLCASSLLAGGSDEQFFGPGTRLTVL.

The chain links TRBV7-3 to TRBJ1-6; D not certain. CDR1 is SGHTA, CDR2 FQGTGA, per germline. Trimming left V 2 bases short and J 2 bases short, with 7 bases between. The CDR3 loop spans 15 amino acids. In DNA, the CDR3 is TGTGCCAGCAGCTTAGATACTGCCTATAATTCACCCCTCCACTTT. Encoded protein: CASSLDTAYNSPLHF.

Here the CDR3 reads CASSLWRGIGSGANVLTF. The CDR3 DNA is TGTGCCAGTAGCCTTTGGCGGGGGATCGGCTCTGGGGCCAACGTCCTGACTTTC. The V and J genes are TRBV19 and TRBJ2-6, with TRBD2 matching over 7 bases. Unmatched junction bases numbered 11, after V lost 6 bases and J lost 0 bases. CDR1 and CDR2 from the germline V gene are LNHDA and SQIVND (reference sequence). The CDR3 consists of 18 residues. Using reference TRBV19 and TRBJ2-6 for the parts outside the CDR3, the full variable domain is DGGITQSPKYLFRKEGQNVTLSCEQNLNHDAMYWYRQDPGQGLRLIYYSQIVNDFQKGDIAEGYSVSREKKESFPLTVTSAQKNPTAFYLCASSLWRGIGSGANVLTFGAGSRLTVL.

The CDR3 region is CASLAIAGVRYEQYF. CDR3 in DNA: TGTGCCAGCCTCGCTATAGCGGGAGTTAGGTACGAGCAGTACTTC. The genes are TRBV6-6 and TRBJ2-7, with 9 nucleotides matching TRBD2. Germline assignment: CDR1 MNHNY and CDR2 SVGAGI (reference sequence). V was pared by 8 bases and J by 4 bases, with 12 bases of the junction left unmatched. This CDR3 contains 15 residues.

The CDR3 reads CASSGIRATPSDEQYF. The CDR3 bases are TGTGCCAGTAGTGGGATTAGAGCCACTCCGTCCGACGAGCAGTACTTC. This chain connects TRBV19 to TRBJ2-7; no definite D call. V was pared by 5 bases and J by 5 bases, with 22 bases between. The CDR3 is 16 residues long. The germline V gene encodes CDR1 LNHDA and CDR2 SQIVND (reference sequence).

This rearrangement joins TRBV27 to TRBJ1-4; D is unresolved. Between the trimmed V and J ends, which lost 6 bases and 3 bases, there was a span of 5 bases. The CDR3 contains 12 residues. Looked up from germline, CDR1 is MNHEY and CDR2 is SMNVEV (reference sequence). DNA of the CDR3: TGTGCCAGCAGGGAGGCTAATGAAAAACTGTTTTTT. Its protein product is CASREANEKLFF.

The chain recombines TRBV11-3 with TRBJ2-5, with TRBD2 matching 8 bases. This CDR3 region has 16 residues. CDR1 and CDR2 (germline): SGHNT, YENEEA. Trimming cost V 1 base and J 2 bases; bases outside gene matches: 6. CDR3 DNA sequence: TGTGCCAGCAGCTTAGGGGCGGGAGGACCTCAAGAGACCCAGTACTTC. It translates to CASSLGAGGPQETQYF.

The chain combines TRBV5-6 with TRBJ1-5; 11 positions match TRBD1. Trimming took 2 bases from V and 5 from J; bases not matched to a gene: 6. CDR3 size: 16 residues. Germline V gene sequence: CDR1 SGHDT, CDR2 YYEEEE. The CDR3 loop reads CASSFYGTGGDQPQHF. CDR3 DNA sequence: TGTGCCAGCAGCTTTTATGGGACAGGGGGAGATCAGCCCCAGCATTTT.

The chain is built from TRBV19 and TRBJ2-1; D may be TRBD2 (6 bases). Germline values: CDR1 LNHDA, CDR2 SQIVND (reference sequence). V gave up 7 bases and J gave up 5 bases, with 15 bases separating them. The length of the CDR3 is 14 residues. CDR3: CASKDYAINNEQFF. CDR3 nucleotides: TGTGCCAGTAAGGACTACGCGATCAACAATGAGCAGTTCTTC.

The rearrangement links TRBV4-3 to TRBJ2-7; 11 bases line up with TRBD2. After removal of 4 bases from V and 5 bases from J, the junction contained 4 bases not matched to a gene. Germline V gene data show CDR1 as LGHNA and CDR2 as YSLEER. The CDR3 has 14 amino acids. The CDR3 here is CASSLLAGENEQYF. Here the CDR3 DNA reads TGCGCCAGCAGCCTACTAGCGGGAGAGAACGAGCAGTACTTC.